These T cell receptor beta chains were read from a single sample in a study of shared clonotypes between healthy human individuals. Method: immunoSEQ multiplex PCR; TCRdb's copy keeps in-frame clones and lacks some. This table has roughly 1.5 million clones, approximately 98% appearing once. Material: naive CD4+ T cells sorted from blood. These receptors were obtained from a man younger than 45 in good health. Both conserved end residues are part of each CDR3. D genes are given only for firm matches. Size is stated for part of the rows, as once, few or many counts, or as a class when the clone is expanded.

size	D	V	J	CDR3	DNA
-	-	TRBV2	TRBJ2-1	CASSTREINYNEQFF	TGTGCCAGCAGTACCCGGGAGATCAACTACAATGAGCAGTTCTTC
-	-	TRBV28	TRBJ2-7	CASSLGPNEQYF	TGTGCCAGCAGCCTCGGACCAAACGAGCAGTACTTC
-	-	TRBV11-2	TRBJ1-5	CASSYTGDQPQHF	TGTGCCAGCAGTTACACGGGAGATCAGCCCCAGCATTTT
-	-	TRBV4-3	TRBJ2-3	CASSQDLGTDTQYF	TGCGCCAGCAGCCAAGATCTGGGGACAGATACGCAGTATTTT
-	-	TRBV10-3	TRBJ1-1	CAITSTASEEAFF	TGTGCCATCACCAGTACAGCAAGCGAAGAAGCTTTCTTT
-	-	TRBV7-8	TRBJ1-1	CASSSGLLNTEAFF	TGTGCCAGCAGCTCCGGACTGTTGAACACTGAAGCTTTCTTT
-	TRBD2	TRBV5-1	TRBJ2-2	CASSMGLAGLNTGELFF	TGCGCCAGCAGCATGGGACTAGCGGGACTGAACACCGGGGAGCTGTTTTTT
-	TRBD2	TRBV28	TRBJ2-7	CASSPPGGLSYEQYF	TGTGCCAGCAGCCCCCCGGGGGGGCTGTCCTACGAGCAGTACTTC
-	TRBD2	TRBV28	TRBJ2-7	CASSWSGTQGYEQYF	TGTGCCAGCAGTTGGAGCGGGACCCAAGGCTACGAGCAGTACTTC
-	-	TRBV7-2	TRBJ2-7	CASSLARLGPYAKYF	TGTGCCAGCAGCTTAGCGCGTTTAGGACCGTACGCGAAGTACTTC
-	-	TRBV5-4	TRBJ2-3	CASSPRGGDTQYF	TGTGCCAGCAGCCCCCGGGGAGGAGATACGCAGTATTTT
-	-	TRBV5-1	TRBJ2-3	CASSPEPGITDTQYF	TGCGCCAGCAGCCCGGAGCCGGGGATCACAGATACGCAGTATTTT
-	TRBD1	TRBV5-6	TRBJ2-7	CASSSQGALYEQYF	TGTGCCAGCAGCTCGCAGGGGGCCTTGTACGAGCAGTACTTC
-	TRBD1	TRBV27	TRBJ2-2	CASSPPGDRAGELFF	TGTGCCAGCAGTCCGCCCGGGGACAGGGCCGGGGAGCTGTTTTTT
-	-	TRBV2	TRBJ2-1	CASIRASGVNEQFF	TGTGCCAGCATTAGGGCCTCAGGGGTCAATGAGCAGTTCTTC
-	-	TRBV9	TRBJ2-1	CASSVEGSAYNEQFF	TGTGCCAGCAGCGTCGAGGGATCCGCCTACAATGAGCAGTTCTTC
-	-	TRBV5-5	TRBJ2-1	CASSETSSGYNEQFF	TGTGCCAGCAGCGAAACTAGTTCTGGCTACAATGAGCAGTTCTTC
-	-	TRBV4-1	TRBJ2-7	CASSQGGRQDEQYF	TGCGCCAGCAGCCAGGGTGGGCGACAGGACGAGCAGTACTTC
-	TRBD1	TRBV6-5	TRBJ2-1	CASSSLTGHSYNEQFF	TGTGCCAGCAGTTCCTTGACAGGGCACTCCTACAATGAGCAGTTCTTC
-	-	TRBV5-4	TRBJ2-7	CASSLGHTTVYEQYF	TGTGCCAGCAGCTTGGGCCACACGACCGTTTACGAGCAGTACTTC
-	-	TRBV7-9	TRBJ2-1	CASSLGSYNEQFF	TGTGCCAGCAGCTTAGGTTCCTACAATGAGCAGTTCTTC
-	-	TRBV7-9	TRBJ1-2	CASIAVGTDYGYTF	TGTGCCAGCATCGCCGTCGGGACCGACTATGGCTACACCTTC
-	-	TRBV2	TRBJ2-3	CASSVHQGRTDTQYF	TGTGCCAGCAGTGTTCATCAGGGGCGCACAGATACGCAGTATTTT
-	TRBD2	TRBV9	TRBJ2-7	CASSGETSGRYEQYF	TGTGCCAGCAGCGGAGAGACTAGCGGGAGATACGAGCAGTACTTC
once	-	TRBV9	TRBJ1-1	CASSPRGQPNTEAFF	TGTGCCAGCAGCCCCAGAGGACAGCCAAACACTGAAGCTTTCTTT
-	TRBD1	TRBV18	TRBJ1-2	CASSRDRGPNNYGYTF	TGTGCCAGCTCACGGGACAGGGGCCCGAATAACTATGGCTACACCTTC
-	TRBD1	TRBV7-9	TRBJ2-7	CASSSGTGAGYEQYF	TGTGCCAGTAGCTCTGGGACAGGGGCAGGTTACGAGCAGTACTTC
-	-	TRBV29-1	TRBJ1-3	CSVLLRKVSGNTIYF	TGCAGCGTTCTCCTACGAAAGGTCTCTGGAAACACCATATATTTT
-	TRBD1	TRBV28	TRBJ1-2	CASSTGGYGYTF	TGTGCCAGCAGTACAGGGGGATATGGCTACACCTTC
-	-	TRBV29-1	TRBJ2-7	CSVLSYEQYF	TGCAGCGTTCTATCCTACGAGCAGTACTTC
-	-	TRBV7-9	TRBJ2-1	CASSLASVSYNEQFF	TGTGCCAGCAGCTTAGCTAGCGTCTCCTACAATGAGCAGTTCTTC
-	TRBD1	TRBV2	TRBJ1-1	CASSPGTGVSNTEAFF	TGTGCCAGCAGTCCCGGGACAGGGGTCTCGAACACTGAAGCTTTCTTT
-	TRBD1	TRBV7-9	TRBJ2-1	CATTWTGQMQFF	TGTGCCACAACATGGACAGGGCAGATGCAGTTCTTC
-	TRBD1	TRBV18	TRBJ2-7	CASSPLPGQGYEQYF	TGTGCCAGCTCACCCCTCCCGGGACAGGGCTACGAGCAGTACTTC
-	TRBD2	TRBV28	TRBJ2-3	CASSWGLEGTDTQYF	TGTGCCAGCAGTTGGGGACTAGAGGGCACAGATACGCAGTATTTT
-	-	TRBV7-9	TRBJ1-2	CASSLGGANYGYTF	TGTGCCAGCAGCTTAGGAGGGGCGAACTATGGCTACACCTTC
-	TRBD1	TRBV7-3	TRBJ2-7	CASSFLQGACEQYF	TGTGCCAGCAGCTTCTTACAGGGGGCTTGCGAGCAGTACTTC
-	TRBD2	TRBV19	TRBJ2-1	CASSILYPSGSNEQFF	TGTGCCAGTAGTATACTGTACCCTAGCGGGAGCAATGAGCAGTTCTTC
-	-	TRBV5-1	TRBJ2-1	CASSLLLASSYNEQFF	TGCGCCAGCAGCTTGTTGCTAGCAAGCTCCTACAATGAGCAGTTCTTC
-	-	TRBV6-6	TRBJ2-2	CASTILPGELFF	TGTGCCAGCACTATTTTACCCGGGGAGCTGTTTTTT
-	-	TRBV10-1	TRBJ2-1	CASSESSIPSSYNEQFF	TGCGCCAGCAGTGAGTCGTCTATACCCAGCTCCTACAATGAGCAGTTCTTC
once	-	TRBV2	TRBJ1-4	CASSIRPKGREKLFF	TGTGCCAGCAGTATCAGACCAAAGGGTCGTGAAAAACTGTTTTTT
once	-	TRBV19	TRBJ2-1	CASTQEGTAYNEQFF	TGTGCCAGTACCCAAGAGGGTACAGCCTACAATGAGCAGTTCTTC
-	-	TRBV19	TRBJ2-7	CASSRGDSYEQYF	TGTGCCAGTAGTAGGGGAGATTCCTACGAGCAGTACTTC